The clone carrying this TCR beta chain was detected only once. This CDR3 is built from 12 residues. Trimming stripped 4 bases from V and 10 bases from J, with 11 bases between. The germline V gene encodes CDR1 SQVTM and CDR2 ANQGSEA. The protocol was immunoSEQ multiplex PCR, while the TCRdb copy is restricted to in-frame clones and leaves out a portion. The data show about 270,000 clones, 86% seen once. These data come from a study of blood T cell repertoires in COVID-19. Study at large: The study drew acute and convalescent COVID-19 samples from the United States, Italy and Spain. The cDNA or gDNA used as material had been derived from T cells, B-cell-depleted T cells, or PBMCs.

The receptor's source is a man in his forties with active or convalescent COVID-19. Specimen: peripheral blood. The gene calls are TRBV29-1 and TRBJ1-6; unclear D gene. The CDR3 is CSVGEGRSPLHF. CDR3 sequence (DNA): TGCAGCGTTGGGGAAGGGAGGTCACCCCTCCACTTT.